This T cell receptor (beta chain) came from a study of blood T cell repertoires in COVID-19. Study in general: The United States, Italy and Spain provided the acute and convalescent COVID-19 samples. T cells, B-cell-depleted T cells, or PBMCs provided the cDNA or gDNA that served as material.

In the authors' workflow: The assay estimated nucleated cells by amplifying reference gene primers. Data came from immunoSEQ multiplex PCR; TCRdb stores just in-frame clones and leaves some out. V, J and clone size are taken as reported in that table, and D and trimming were inferred from the DNA itself. The sample has roughly 520,000 clones, roughly 90% seen once; the top ten hold approximately 2%. Trimming took 1 base from V and 7 from J, leaving 15 bases between them. CDR1 and CDR2 (germline): SGHNT, YYREEE (reference sequence). The CDR3 totals 14 residues. Which cohort a participant joined came from the clinical history participants gave.

The sequenced sample was PBMCs or T cells enriched from blood (not recorded which). The sequence derives from a middle-aged woman who had recovered from COVID-19. The chain uses TRBV5-4 and TRBJ2-7; D is uncertain. CDR3 bases: TGTGCCAGCAGCTTGAGTTGGTCGAGCCGGGAGCAGTACTTC. It specifies CASSLSWSSREQYF. Variable domain in full (rest from reference TRBV5-4 and TRBJ2-7): ETGVTQSPTHLIKTRGQQVTLRCSSQSGHNTVSWYQQALGQGPQFIFQYYREEENGRGNFPPRFSGLQFPNYSSELNVNALELDDSALYLCASSLSWSSREQYFGPGTRLTVT.